The T cell receptor beta chain under discussion was sequenced for a study of identifying expanded T cells in peripheral blood. CDR3 length: 12 amino acids. The V end lost 5 bases, the J end lost 5 bases, and 7 bases lay between the germline ends. Germline CDR1 and CDR2: MDHEN and SYDVKM. Study-wide results and limits: Roughly two-week clone count variance significantly increased as total template count grew. About 1.2 clones differed between technical replicates, versus approximately 16 and 19 over time.

On this clone: Its antigen is currently unknown.

TCRdb's copy holds only in-frame clones and misses some; the assay was immunoSEQ multiplex PCR. Counted here are 75,000 to 90,000 clones, approximately 85% occurring once; the ten biggest clones make up 15% to 20%. This TCR was sampled from a person aged 18-70 years in good health. The chain couples TRBV28 to TRBJ1-5, with D hard to call. The material sequenced was blood. CDR3 residues: CASSPRDQPQHF. The CDR3 coding sequence is TGTGCCAGCAGTCCGCGGGATCAGCCCCAGCATTTT.